This record looks at one TCR beta chain sequence and its context. Sequencing was performed with immunoSEQ multiplex PCR; in TCRdb, only in-frame clones are kept and a portion is missing. The sample shows over 200,000 clones, about 86% of them seen only once. This entry comes from a study of blood T cell repertoires in COVID-19. V was pared by 6 bases and J by 0 bases, with 6 bases of the junction left unmatched. This CDR3 is 15 amino acids long. Germline V CDR1 and CDR2: LNHDA, SQIVND (reference sequence). The clonotype was recovered from a man aged 18 to 29 with active or convalescent COVID-19. The chain is built from TRBV19 and TRBJ2-7; 9 bases are a match to TRBD2. Sequenced sample: peripheral blood. CDR3 sequence (DNA): TGTGCCAGTAGCGATCTAGCGGGAAGCTCCTACGAGCAGTACTTC. Residues: CASSDLAGSSYEQYF.